The 17 T cell receptor beta chains presented below share a single source sample, sequenced in a study of blood T cell repertoires in COVID-19. Libraries were prepared by immunoSEQ multiplex PCR; TCRdb keeps only in-frame clonotypes and omits some of them. This repertoire shows some 340,000 clones, roughly four fifths found once; its top ten account for about 5.4%. Sample: PBMCs or T cells enriched from blood (not recorded which). The receptors shown here come from a woman between 50 and 59 years old who had recovered from COVID-19.

The gene calls are TRBV3-1 (or the pseudogene TRBV3-2) and TRBJ2-4, with D maybe TRBD2 (6 bases). The CDR3 consists of 15 residues. V gave up 2 bases and J gave up 2 bases, with 10 bases separating them. Per germline, CDR1 LGHDT and CDR2 YNNKEL (reference sequence). CDR3: CASSQTWDSKNIQYF. For the CDR3, the DNA is TGTGCCAGCAGCCAAACCTGGGACTCCAAAAACATTCAGTACTTC.

Worth noting for this clone: Other DNA sequences in the same sample also yield this CDR3. J is TRBJ1-3 and V is TRBV5-1; 9 nucleotides agree with TRBD1. From germline, CDR1 is SGHRS and CDR2 YFSETQ. The CDR3 length is 14 residues. V shed 4 bases and J 4 bases; nucleotides not matched to a gene: 3. CDR3 nucleotides: TGCGCCAGCAGCCCCGGGACAGGGGGAAACACCATATATTTT. Its translation is CASSPGTGGNTIYF.

The V and J genes are TRBV5-4 and TRBJ1-1, with 7 bases aligning to TRBD1. The CDR3 consists of 15 residues. From germline, CDR1 is SGHNT and CDR2 YYREEE (reference sequence). V gave up 4 bases and J gave up 1 base; unmatched junction bases: 7. The CDR3 reads CASSRKQGSNTEAFF. The CDR3, as DNA: TGTGCCAGCAGCCGTAAACAGGGGTCGAACACTGAAGCTTTCTTT. The variable domain in full, with the rest retrieved from reference TRBV5-4 and TRBJ1-1, is ETGVTQSPTHLIKTRGQQVTLRCSSQSGHNTVSWYQQALGQGPQFIFQYYREEENGRGNFPPRFSGLQFPNYSSELNVNALELDDSALYLCASSRKQGSNTEAFFGQGTRLTVV.

The rearrangement links TRBV5-1 to TRBJ1-1; D possibly corresponds to TRBD1 (5 bases). This CDR3 has 16 residues. Germline V CDR1 and CDR2: SGHRS, YFSETQ. Trimming left V 4 bases short and J 0 bases short, with 16 bases between. The CDR3 reads CASSPQLGDLNTEAFF. CDR3 DNA: TGCGCCAGCAGCCCCCAGCTAGGGGATTTGAACACTGAAGCTTTCTTT.

This chain uses TRBV2 with TRBJ1-2, with 9 bases lining up with TRBD1. CDR1 SNHLY and CDR2 FYNNEI come from the germline V gene. V shed 6 bases and J 3 bases; nucleotides not matched to a gene: 2. This CDR3 region has 13 residues. The CDR3 reads CASRGQGYYGYTF. In DNA form, the CDR3 reads TGTGCCAGCAGGGGACAGGGATACTATGGCTACACCTTC.

A word on this clone: The sample has other DNA sequences that encode this CDR3 too. This chain links TRBV7-2 with TRBJ1-5; 7 bases are a match to TRBD1. Per germline, CDR1 SGHTA and CDR2 FQGNSA. The CDR3 has 16 residues. Trimming at V came to 1 base and at J to 0 bases, leaving 3 bases not matched to a gene. CDR3 protein: CASSLDSGGSNQPQHF. The DNA of the CDR3 is TGTGCCAGCAGCTTAGACTCAGGGGGTAGCAATCAGCCCCAGCATTTT.

The chain recombines TRBV5-1 with TRBJ2-3; 15 bases align to TRBD2. Germline CDR1 SGHRS, CDR2 YFSETQ. Trimming at V came to 4 bases and at J to 6 bases, leaving 3 bases not matched to a gene. The CDR3 has 15 amino acids. The CDR3 DNA follows: TGCGCCAGCAGCAGGACTAGCGGGAGGGCCGATACGCAGTATTTT. This encodes CASSRTSGRADTQYF.

The gene calls are TRBV19 and TRBJ1-2; no firm D call. The CDR3 runs 15 residues. Trimming took 1 base from V and 6 from J, leaving 15 bases between them. Germline V gene lookup returns CDR1 LNHDA and CDR2 SQIVND (reference sequence). The DNA of the CDR3 is TGTGCCAGTAGTATAGTCCTGTCCGGGGTGAATGGCTACACCTTC. It yields the protein CASSIVLSGVNGYTF.

The rearrangement joins TRBV15 to TRBJ1-1, with D unresolved. The CDR3 spans 13 residues. Trimming took off 0 bases at V and 8 bases at J, with 10 bases between the two ends. The germline V gene has CDR1 LNHNV and CDR2 YYDKDF (reference sequence). This CDR3 is CATSRDAREEAFF. The CDR3 DNA reads as TGTGCCACCAGCAGAGATGCGAGGGAGGAAGCTTTCTTT.

The chain joins TRBV7-9 to TRBJ2-7; 7 bases are shared with TRBD1. Germline CDR1 is SEHNR and CDR2 is FQNEAQ (reference sequence). The CDR3 has 13 residues. Unmatched junction bases numbered 5, after V lost 5 bases and J lost 4 bases. The CDR3 region has the DNA TGTGCCAGCAGCAAGGGGGCGGCATACGAGCAGTACTTC. This encodes CASSKGAAYEQYF.

The chain carries TRBV10-2 and TRBJ2-2, with 7 bases that match TRBD2. The length of the CDR3 is 16 residues. The V segment lost 1 base and the J segment 4 bases; nucleotides outside the gene matches: 6. Germline assignment: CDR1 WSHSY and CDR2 SAAADI. The CDR3 nucleotides read TGCGCCAGCAGTGAGTGGGGGGGAGATGGCACCGGGGAGCTGTTTTTT. Residues: CASSEWGGDGTGELFF.

This chain links TRBV29-1 with TRBJ1-1; D ambiguous. The germline V gene encodes CDR1 SQVTM and CDR2 ANQGSEA. The CDR3 extends over 13 amino acids. V lost 4 bases, J lost 0 bases, and 9 bases lay in between. The CDR3 DNA reads TGCAGCGTTGCTCGGAGACTGAACACTGAAGCTTTCTTT. Translating gives CSVARRLNTEAFF. Filled out from reference TRBV29-1 and TRBJ1-1, the complete variable domain reads SAVISQKPSRDICQRGTSLTIQCQVDSQVTMMFWYRQQPGQSLTLIATANQGSEATYESGFVIDKFPISRPNLTFSTLTVSNMSPEDSSIYLCSVARRLNTEAFFGQGTRLTVV.

This chain uses TRBV4-3 with TRBJ1-5, with TRBD1 as a possible D gene (6 bases). The CDR3 length is 16 residues. V was shortened by 0 bases and J by 4 bases, with 13 bases between the two germline ends. Germline values: CDR1 LGHNA, CDR2 YSLEER. CDR3 coding DNA: TGCGCCAGCAGCCAAGACTTGGGCAGGGGAAATCAGCCCCAGCATTTT. This encodes CASSQDLGRGNQPQHF.

The chain joins TRBV3-1 (or the pseudogene TRBV3-2) to TRBJ1-6; TRBD1 matches 7 bases. This CDR3 region has 19 residues. The V and J ends lost 1 base and 8 bases, in that order; junction bases with no gene match: 17. The V gene's germline CDR1 is LGHDT and CDR2 YNNKEL (reference sequence). DNA for the CDR3: TGTGCCAGCAGCCAAGTGAAGCCCGACAGGGTGGGGGCCTATTCACCCCTCCACTTT. The encoded protein is CASSQVKPDRVGAYSPLHF.

The rearrangement uses TRBV6-5 and TRBJ2-4, with D possibly matching TRBD1 (6 bases). Looked up from germline, CDR1 is MNHEY and CDR2 is SVGAGI. Trimming pared 6 bases from V and 7 bases from J, leaving 16 bases between. There are 14 residues in the CDR3. CDR3: CASRNNRELNIQYF. The CDR3 DNA follows: TGTGCCAGCAGAAATAACAGGGAGCTTAACATTCAGTACTTC.

This sequence joins TRBV30 and TRBJ2-7, with D possibly being TRBD2 (6 bases). V gave up 1 base and J gave up 3 bases, with 7 bases separating them. Germline CDR1 reads GTSNPN; CDR2 reads SVGIG (reference sequence). CDR3 length equals 12 residues. The CDR3 sequence is CAWSGGNYEQYF. The DNA for the CDR3 is TGTGCCTGGAGTGGCGGGAACTACGAGCAGTACTTC.

The genes are TRBV12-3 or TRBV12-4 and TRBJ1-1, with D possibly TRBD1 on 6 matching bases. With 3 bases removed from V and 11 bases from J, the gap between germline ends came to 16 bases. The CDR3 consists of 13 residues. The CDR3 spells CASSLGAGRYAFF. In DNA form, the CDR3 reads TGTGCCAGCAGTTTGGGGGCAGGGCGTTACGCTTTCTTT.